Sequencing of this T cell receptor (beta chain) was carried out in a study of blood T cell repertoires in COVID-19. CDR3 length: 14 amino acids. Deletions cut 5 bases from V and 7 bases from J, with 15 bases between. CDR1 is ENHRY and CDR2 is SYGVKD in the germline V gene. Per the original methods: Amplification of reference gene primers was used by the study to estimate nucleated cell counts. Assay: immunoSEQ multiplex PCR; the TCRdb copy retains only in-frame clones and omits some. The DNA gave D and trimming, while V, J and clone size come from that table. The data contain approximately 300,000 clones, roughly 91% of them singletons.

Sequenced sample: peripheral blood. The chain links TRBV10-3 to TRBJ1-5; D is uncertain. The sequence was obtained from a man between 40 and 49 years old with acute or convalescent COVID-19. CDR3 amino acids: CAISPAPRGQPQHF. In DNA form, the CDR3 reads TGTGCCATCAGTCCGGCCCCTCGCGGGCAGCCCCAGCATTTT.